This T cell receptor beta chain emerged from a study of T cell responses to AZD1222 COVID-19 vaccine. Points from the study as a whole: AZD1222 recipients seropositive at baseline numbered only five to seven. Nearly half of spike-specific TCRs reportedly go after variant regions that carry no mutations. There were vaccine-associated CD4 TCRs across spike, dominant at 160-218 and 743-854.

About this clone itself: Its antigen is unidentified.

Using immunoSEQ multiplex PCR, the repertoire was profiled, and TCRdb retains in-frame clones only, with some absent. Among 73,000 or so clones listed, less than 85% were seen once. Trimming pared 4 bases from V and 5 bases from J, leaving 15 bases between. The CDR3 covers 15 residues. Germline V gives CDR1 SGDLS, CDR2 YYNGEE. The chain employs TRBV9 and TRBJ2-2, with D perhaps matching TRBD1 or TRBD2 (6 bases each). The clonotype originates from an adult who received the AZD1222 COVID-19 vaccine. Sequencing was performed on peripheral blood, taken 28 days after the second AZD1222 dose. CDR3 sequence reads: CASSPEGGRTGELFF. CDR3 nucleotide sequence: TGTGCCAGCAGCCCCGAAGGGGGGCGGACCGGGGAGCTGTTTTTT. Looking up the rest from reference TRBV9 and TRBJ2-2 gives the full variable domain: DSGVTQTPKHLITATGQRVTLRCSPRSGDLSVYWYQQSLDQGLQFLIQYYNGEERAKGNILERFSAQQFPDLHSELNLSSLELGDSALYFCASSPEGGRTGELFFGEGSRLTVL.